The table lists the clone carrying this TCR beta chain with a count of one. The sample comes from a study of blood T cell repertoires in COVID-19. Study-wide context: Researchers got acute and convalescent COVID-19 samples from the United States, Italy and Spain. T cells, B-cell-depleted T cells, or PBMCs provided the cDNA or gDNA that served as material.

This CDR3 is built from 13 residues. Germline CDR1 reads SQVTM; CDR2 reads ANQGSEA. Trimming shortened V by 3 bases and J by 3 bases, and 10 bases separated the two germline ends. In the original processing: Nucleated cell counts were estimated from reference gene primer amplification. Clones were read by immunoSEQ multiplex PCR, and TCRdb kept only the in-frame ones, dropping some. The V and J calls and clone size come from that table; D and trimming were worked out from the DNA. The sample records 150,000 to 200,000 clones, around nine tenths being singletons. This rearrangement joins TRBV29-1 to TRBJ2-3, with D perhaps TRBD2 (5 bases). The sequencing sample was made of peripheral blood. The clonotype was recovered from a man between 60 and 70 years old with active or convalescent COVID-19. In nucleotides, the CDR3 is TGCAGCGTTGACAGGCCGGGGACAGATACGCAGTATTTT. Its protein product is CSVDRPGTDTQYF.